The TCR beta chain described here comes from a study of cytotoxic CD8 clonotypes in ibrutinib-treated CLL. The wider study: The patients, about a dozen relapsed/refractory and approximately 14 treatment-naive, included about 18 who were IGHV unmutated. Notes on the study in general: Clonality went up at the time of ibrutinib response, stayed stable in sustained remission, and later dropped back toward its baseline level at progression. The study found public clonotypes uncommon, contracting or stable on treatment.

Between the trimmed V and J ends, which lost 3 bases and 9 bases, there was a span of 12 bases. CDR1 and CDR2 (germline): SGHRS, YFSETQ. The CDR3 has 12 residues. With regard to this clone: Antigen unknown.

The repertoire was sequenced with immunoSEQ multiplex PCR; TCRdb's copy has only in-frame clones and lacks some. The sample yields over 95,000 clones, 45% to 65% seen once. The clonotype originates from a human donor with chronic lymphocytic leukemia. The rearrangement joins TRBV5-1 to TRBJ1-1; D is unclear. This material consisted of PBMCs, taken after 24 months of ibrutinib treatment. CDR3 sequence (DNA): TGCGCCAGCAGCTCCGGAGTGGAACAAGCTTTCTTT. Translation: CASSSGVEQAFF.